The sequence of this TCR beta chain was determined in a study of radiotherapy plus CTLA-4 blockade in lung cancer. About this clone: The antigen is unknown.

Ipilimumab-mediated CTLA-4 blockade plus focal radiation was given to patients having chemo-refractory metastatic non-small-cell lung cancer. Sequenced by immunoSEQ multiplex PCR; TCRdb stores in-frame clones only, minus some. The sample includes tens of thousands of clones, roughly 86% seen only once; the top ten take 0.87%. Study outcomes and limitations: The authors reported that early blood T cell clone dynamics, with interferon-beta, best predicted response.

Sequenced here: peripheral blood, sampled from a patient treated with radiotherapy plus ipilimumab. This sequence originates from a human donor with non-small cell lung cancer who had stable disease on radiotherapy plus ipilimumab.

The CDR3 nucleotides are TGCAGTGCCGACCACTACAATGAGCAGTTCTTC. Translation: CSADHYNEQFF. The V call is TRBV20-1, the J call TRBJ2-1; D is unclear. CDR1 and CDR2 (germline): DFQATT, SNEGSKA (reference sequence). V was clipped by 6 bases and J by 3 bases, with 6 bases between them. The CDR3 loop spans 11 amino acids.